This T cell receptor beta chain was sequenced in a study of PD-L1 blockade in urothelial cancer. Study details: Male sex and bladder-origin urothelial cancer characterized about 90% of the 29 patients. Among blood samples, the median T cell count was approximately 140,000.

Spiking of synthetic TCR analog templates was performed in each PCR. The assay was immunoSEQ multiplex PCR, and TCRdb's table has in-frame clones only and misses some. The sample shows around 100,000 clones, about nine tenths of them seen only once. The time point was: pretreatment peripheral blood. Each patient's cancer was a locally advanced or metastatic urothelial carcinoma. After removal of 3 bases from V and 5 bases from J, the junction contained 8 bases not matched to a gene. The CDR3 is 16 residues long. Germline loops: CDR1 MGHRA, CDR2 YSYEKL. The source material was PBMCs, sampled around atezolizumab (anti-PD-L1) treatment. The receptor comes from a man in his 60s with urothelial cancer. The V call is TRBV4-1, the J call TRBJ2-3; 10 bases line up with TRBD2. The CDR3 DNA follows: TGCGCCAGCAGCCATTTGCTAGCGGGAGTCGAAGATACGCAGTATTTT. Translated, it gives CASSHLLAGVEDTQYF.